This T cell receptor (beta chain) appears in the sequencing data of a study of CD8+ T cells in alopecia areata. Across the study: Tofacitinib dosing lasted 6 to 18 months, which was then followed by 6 months off drug.

Trimming took off 7 bases at V and 6 bases at J, with 10 bases between the two ends. The CDR3 is made up of 11 amino acids. Germline V lookup: CDR1 LGHNA, CDR2 YNFKEQ. As for this clone: Its antigen is not identified.

Points from the study as a whole: The study found that many expanded lesional clones persisted in scalp and blood during tofacitinib. With just one nonresponder, it is still uncertain whether baseline CD8+ expansion relates to response.

Treatment defined: oral pan-JAK inhibitor, 5-10 mg twice daily. The sorting of PBMCs gave CD4+ and CD8+ T cells. RNA extraction was followed by reverse transcription into cDNA, which acted as the sequencing template. Repertoires were generated with immunoSEQ multiplex PCR, while TCRdb's copy carries only in-frame clones and drops some. The profile shows around 270,000 clones, 58% of them singletons. The chain is built from TRBV4-2 and TRBJ2-7; D remains ambiguous. This sequence originates from a human donor with alopecia areata. The specimen comprised CD4+ T cells sorted from blood, sampled at week 24, from a patient treated with tofacitinib. CDR3 in amino acids: CASKMEGEQYF. CDR3 DNA: TGTGCCAGCAAGATGGAAGGCGAGCAGTACTTC.